The rows below give T cell receptor beta chains drawn from one sample of a study of beta chain features in type 1 diabetes. Data came from immunoSEQ multiplex PCR; TCRdb stores just in-frame clones and leaves some out. The data hold approximately 44,000 clones, with about 51% observed a single time. Sequenced material: Tregs from blood. These receptors all stem from a woman aged 18-29 years in good health. Both conserved end residues are part of each CDR3. The D gene is left open where the match is weak. Size tells how often a clone was seen (once, few, many) or the class of an expanded clone, and some rows leave it out.

size: once
V: TRBV28
J: TRBJ2-4
D: TRBD1
CDR3: CASSLWGQGGGNIQYF
DNA: TGTGCCAGCAGTTTATGGGGACAGGGAGGGGGAAACATTCAGTACTTC

size: -
V: TRBV5-4
J: TRBJ1-1
D: -
CDR3: CASSLGTTVNTEAFF
DNA: TGTGCCAGCAGCTTGGGAACGACAGTGAACACTGAAGCTTTCTTT

size: few
V: TRBV28
J: TRBJ2-7
D: -
CDR3: CASSLDRNFYEQYF
DNA: TGTGCCAGCAGTTTGGACAGAAACTTCTACGAGCAGTACTTC

size: -
V: TRBV14
J: TRBJ2-3
D: TRBD2
CDR3: CASSQELAGSTDTQYF
DNA: TGTGCCAGCAGCCAAGAACTAGCGGGGAGCACAGATACGCAGTATTTT

size: -
V: TRBV27
J: TRBJ1-1
D: -
CDR3: CASSAGQMNTEAFF
DNA: TGTGCCAGCAGTGCAGGACAGATGAACACTGAAGCTTTCTTT

size: -
V: TRBV4-3
J: TRBJ1-2
D: -
CDR3: CASSQGQAISYGYTF
DNA: TGCGCCAGCAGCCAAGGTCAGGCCATAAGCTATGGCTACACCTTC

size: -
V: TRBV6-6
J: TRBJ1-1
D: TRBD1
CDR3: CASRGTGEANTEAFF
DNA: TGTGCCAGCAGGGGGACAGGGGAGGCGAACACTGAAGCTTTCTTT

size: -
V: TRBV27
J: TRBJ1-4
D: TRBD1
CDR3: CASSRGQNEKLFF
DNA: TGTGCCAGCAGTAGGGGACAGAATGAAAAACTGTTTTTT

size: once
V: TRBV27
J: TRBJ1-4
D: -
CDR3: CASSLGWALDEKLFF
DNA: TGTGCCAGCAGTTTAGGTTGGGCGTTGGATGAAAAACTGTTTTTT

size: -
V: TRBV7-9
J: TRBJ1-1
D: TRBD1
CDR3: CASSSRRQGGAYTEAFF
DNA: TGTGCCAGCAGCTCCCGCCGCCAAGGGGGCGCGTATACTGAAGCTTTCTTT

size: -
V: TRBV19
J: TRBJ2-1
D: TRBD2
CDR3: CASTPLGGSIYNEQFF
DNA: TGTGCCAGTACCCCCCTCGGGGGGTCCATCTACAATGAGCAGTTCTTC

size: -
V: TRBV29-1
J: TRBJ2-7
D: -
CDR3: CSGGSGVHEQYF
DNA: TGCAGCGGTGGGTCGGGAGTCCACGAGCAGTACTTC

size: -
V: TRBV27
J: TRBJ2-7
D: TRBD2
CDR3: CASSRNSGRAYEQYF
DNA: TGTGCCAGCAGTCGTAATAGCGGGAGGGCCTACGAGCAGTACTTC

size: -
V: TRBV30
J: TRBJ2-2
D: -
CDR3: CAWSGLATGELFF
DNA: TGTGCCTGGAGTGGGCTAGCAACCGGGGAGCTGTTTTTT

size: -
V: TRBV12-5
J: TRBJ2-1
D: -
CDR3: CASVGGPANEQFF
DNA: TGTGCTAGTGTCGGGGGACCGGCAAATGAGCAGTTCTTC

size: -
V: TRBV7-9
J: TRBJ2-3
D: -
CDR3: CASSLSVNTDTQYF
DNA: TGTGCCAGCAGCTTAAGCGTAAACACAGATACGCAGTATTTT

size: few
V: TRBV7-9
J: TRBJ2-7
D: -
CDR3: CASSRTAGLTIYGQYF
DNA: TGTGCCAGCAGCCGTACCGCAGGTCTTACGATCTATGGGCAGTACTTC

size: -
V: TRBV16
J: TRBJ1-2
D: -
CDR3: CASSQDTALGYGYTF
DNA: TGTGCCAGCAGCCAAGATACAGCCCTTGGCTATGGCTACACCTTC

size: -
V: TRBV10-3
J: TRBJ2-3
D: TRBD2
CDR3: CAISGGLAGRDTQYF
DNA: TGTGCCATCAGTGGGGGACTAGCGGGAAGAGATACGCAGTATTTT

size: once
V: TRBV4-1
J: TRBJ2-2
D: TRBD1
CDR3: CASSQGQGGTGELFF
DNA: TGCGCCAGCAGCCAAGGACAGGGGGGCACCGGGGAGCTGTTTTTT

size: -
V: TRBV7-9
J: TRBJ1-5
D: TRBD1
CDR3: CASSLAAAGGNQPQHF
DNA: TGTGCCAGCAGCTTAGCGGCGGCAGGGGGGAATCAGCCCCAGCATTTT

size: -
V: TRBV7-9
J: TRBJ2-1
D: -
CDR3: CASSSDFRSYNEQFF
DNA: TGTGCCAGCAGCTCCGACTTCCGCTCCTACAATGAGCAGTTCTTC

size: -
V: TRBV9
J: TRBJ2-2
D: TRBD1
CDR3: CASSRGTGEKVFF
DNA: TGTGCCAGCAGCAGGGGGACAGGGGAAAAGGTGTTTTTT

size: -
V: TRBV28
J: TRBJ2-4
D: -
CDR3: CASSLTGLAKNIQYF
DNA: TGTGCCAGCAGTTTGACAGGTTTAGCCAAAAACATTCAGTACTTC

size: -
V: TRBV11-2
J: TRBJ2-1
D: TRBD2
CDR3: CASSLGLAGGLEQFF
DNA: TGTGCCAGCAGCTTGGGACTAGCGGGAGGTCTTGAGCAGTTCTTC

size: few
V: TRBV7-2
J: TRBJ2-7
D: -
CDR3: CASSLATRPTYEQYF
DNA: TGTGCCAGCAGCTTAGCGACAAGGCCCACCTACGAGCAGTACTTC

size: -
V: TRBV18
J: TRBJ2-1
D: TRBD2
CDR3: CASSPTGTSERWVEQFF
DNA: TGTGCCAGCTCACCAACCGGGACTAGCGAGAGGTGGGTTGAGCAGTTCTTC